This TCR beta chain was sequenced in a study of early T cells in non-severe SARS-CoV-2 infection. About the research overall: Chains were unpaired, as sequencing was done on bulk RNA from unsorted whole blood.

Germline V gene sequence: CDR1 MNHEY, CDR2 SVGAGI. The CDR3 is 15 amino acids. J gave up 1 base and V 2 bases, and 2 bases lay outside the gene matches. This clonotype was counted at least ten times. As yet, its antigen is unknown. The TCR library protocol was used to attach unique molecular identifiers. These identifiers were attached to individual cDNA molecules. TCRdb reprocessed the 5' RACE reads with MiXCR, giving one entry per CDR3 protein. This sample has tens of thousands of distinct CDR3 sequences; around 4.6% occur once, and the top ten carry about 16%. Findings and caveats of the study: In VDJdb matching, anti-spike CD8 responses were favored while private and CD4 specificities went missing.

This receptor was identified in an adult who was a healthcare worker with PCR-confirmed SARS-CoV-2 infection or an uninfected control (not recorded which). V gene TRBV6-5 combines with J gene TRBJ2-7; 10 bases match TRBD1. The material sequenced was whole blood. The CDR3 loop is CASSYGTGESYEQYF. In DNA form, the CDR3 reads TGTGCCAGCAGTTACGGGACAGGGGAATCCTACGAGCAGTACTTC.